This T cell receptor beta chain came from a study of molecular identifiers for immune sequencing clone quantification. Study-level results: It was shown that clones above 20 RNA copies held over 99% of effector molecules, but under 1% in naive cells.

In preparing bulk TCR libraries, previously described methods and listed TCR primers were used. TCRdb fed the PCR reads into MiXCR, producing one record per CDR3 protein. The data hold about 320,000 distinct CDR3 sequences, with 20% to 25% observed a single time. In this sample, this clonotype turned up many times. What it recognizes is unknown. Trimming took 8 bases from V and 7 from J; bases not matched to a gene: 15. The CDR3 is 15 amino acids. Germline lookup yields CDR1 PRHDT and CDR2 FYEKMQ (reference sequence). The rearrangement uses TRBV13 and TRBJ2-7; TRBD1 agrees at 9 bases. Sequencing was performed on naive CD8+ T cells from blood, with Jurkat cell RNA spiked in. Stated subset: FACS-sorted CD8+CD4-CCR7+CD45RA+ naive T cells. The sequence derives from a human donor in good health. Some libraries in this study had Jurkat cell RNA spiked in. CDR3 DNA: TGTGCCAGCGGGCTTTCGGACAGGGGCCCAGGGGAGCAGTACTTC. Amino acids: CASGLSDRGPGEQYF.